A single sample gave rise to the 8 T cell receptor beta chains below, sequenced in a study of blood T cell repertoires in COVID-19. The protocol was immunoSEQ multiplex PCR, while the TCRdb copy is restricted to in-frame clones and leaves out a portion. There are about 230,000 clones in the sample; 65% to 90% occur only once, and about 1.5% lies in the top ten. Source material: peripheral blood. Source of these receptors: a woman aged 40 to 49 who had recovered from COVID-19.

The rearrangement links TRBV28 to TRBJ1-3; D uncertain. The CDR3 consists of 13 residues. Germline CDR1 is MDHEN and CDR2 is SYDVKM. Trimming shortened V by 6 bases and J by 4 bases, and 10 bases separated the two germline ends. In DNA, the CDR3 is TGTGCCAGCAGCCGACAAGCCGGAAACACCATATATTTT. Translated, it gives CASSRQAGNTIYF.

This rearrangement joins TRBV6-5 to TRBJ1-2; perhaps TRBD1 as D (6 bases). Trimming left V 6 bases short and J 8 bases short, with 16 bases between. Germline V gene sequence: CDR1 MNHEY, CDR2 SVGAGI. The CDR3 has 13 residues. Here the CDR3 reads CASSQTGISGYTF. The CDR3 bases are TGTGCCAGCAGCCAAACAGGGATAAGCGGCTACACCTTC.

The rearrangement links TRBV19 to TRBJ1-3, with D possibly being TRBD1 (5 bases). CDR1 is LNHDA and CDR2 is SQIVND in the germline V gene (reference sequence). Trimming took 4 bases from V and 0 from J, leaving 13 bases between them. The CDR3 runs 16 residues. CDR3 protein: CASSTGTQGSGNTIYF. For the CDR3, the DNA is TGTGCCAGTAGTACCGGGACTCAAGGCTCTGGAAACACCATATATTTT.

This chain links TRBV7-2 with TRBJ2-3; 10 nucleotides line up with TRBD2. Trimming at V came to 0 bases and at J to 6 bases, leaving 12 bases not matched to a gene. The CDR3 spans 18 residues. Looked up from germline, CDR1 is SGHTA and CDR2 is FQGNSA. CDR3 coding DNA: TGTGCCAGCAGCTTAGCCCCTAGCGGGGGCATAGTAGCGGATACGCAGTATTTT. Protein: CASSLAPSGGIVADTQYF. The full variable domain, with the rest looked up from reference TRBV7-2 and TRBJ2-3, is GAGVSQSPSNKVTEKGKDVELRCDPISGHTALYWYRQSLGQGLEFLIYFQGNSAPDKSGLPSDRFSAERTGGSVSTLTIQRTQQEDSAVYLCASSLAPSGGIVADTQYFGPGTRLTVL.

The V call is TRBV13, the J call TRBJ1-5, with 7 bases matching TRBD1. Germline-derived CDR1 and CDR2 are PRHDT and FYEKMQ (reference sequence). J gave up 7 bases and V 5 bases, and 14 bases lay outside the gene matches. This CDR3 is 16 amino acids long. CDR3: CASSRRQGGSGQPQHF. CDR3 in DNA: TGTGCCAGCAGCAGACGACAGGGTGGCAGTGGCCAGCCCCAGCATTTT.

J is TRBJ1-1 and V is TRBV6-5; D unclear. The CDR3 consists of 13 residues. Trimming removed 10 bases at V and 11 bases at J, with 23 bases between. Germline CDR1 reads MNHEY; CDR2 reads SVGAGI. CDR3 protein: CATHRPGILDAFF. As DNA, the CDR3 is TGTGCCACTCATCGACCAGGTATTTTGGATGCTTTCTTT.

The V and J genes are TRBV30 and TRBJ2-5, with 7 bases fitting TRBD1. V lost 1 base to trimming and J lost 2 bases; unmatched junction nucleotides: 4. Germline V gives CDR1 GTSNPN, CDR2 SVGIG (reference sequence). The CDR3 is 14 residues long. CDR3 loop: CAWSGGQPQETQYF. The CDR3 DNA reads TGTGCCTGGAGTGGGGGACAGCCTCAAGAGACCCAGTACTTC.

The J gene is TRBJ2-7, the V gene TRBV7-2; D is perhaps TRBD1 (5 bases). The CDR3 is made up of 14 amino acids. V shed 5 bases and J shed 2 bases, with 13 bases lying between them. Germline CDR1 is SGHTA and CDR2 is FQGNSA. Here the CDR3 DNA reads TGTGCCAGCAGCCCTACGGACACGACCTACGAGCAGTACTTC. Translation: CASSPTDTTYEQYF. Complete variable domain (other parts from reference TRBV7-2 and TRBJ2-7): GAGVSQSPSNKVTEKGKDVELRCDPISGHTALYWYRQSLGQGLEFLIYFQGNSAPDKSGLPSDRFSAERTGGSVSTLTIQRTQQEDSAVYLCASSPTDTTYEQYFGPGTRLTVT.